What follows are 27 T cell receptor beta chains derived from one specimen sequenced in a study of CD8 T cells in Susac syndrome. An input of about 0.5 to 1 ug of RNA was subjected to reverse transcription using random hexamers. TCRdb itself ran the immunoSEQ multiplex PCR reads through MiXCR, one entry per CDR3 protein. The sample consists of 100,000 to 150,000 distinct CDR3 sequences, 90% to 95% of them appearing once. The material sequenced was CD4+ T cells from PBMCs. All receptors derive from a human donor in good health.

The rearrangement links TRBV4-1 to TRBJ1-2, with 11 bases lining up with TRBD1. Germline V gene sequence: CDR1 MGHRA, CDR2 YSYEKL. V dropped 4 bases and J dropped 4; count of bases not matched to a gene: 8. The CDR3 length is 16 residues. CDR3 protein: CASSRGTGGLGYGYTF. CDR3 coding DNA: TGCGCCAGCAGCCGCGGGACAGGGGGTTTGGGCTATGGCTACACCTTC.

The chain has TRBV3-1 and TRBJ2-7, with D possibly matching TRBD2 (6 bases). The CDR3 totals 17 residues. The V end lost 1 base, the J end lost 6 bases, and 22 bases lay between the germline ends. Germline V CDR1 and CDR2: LGHDT, YNNKEL (reference sequence). DNA for the CDR3: TGTGCCAGCAGCCAAGTGGTTCAGAGGGACTCCGGCCGCGAGCAGTACTTC. It yields the protein CASSQVVQRDSGREQYF.

The V call is TRBV5-6, the J call TRBJ1-1; 7 bases agree with TRBD1. The germline V gene encodes CDR1 SGHDT and CDR2 YYEEEE. V shed 4 bases, J shed 1 base, and the junction held 4 bases outside the gene matches. The CDR3 totals 14 residues. The DNA of the CDR3 is TGTGCCAGCAGCATATGGACAGGGAACACTGAAGCTTTCTTT. Encoded protein: CASSIWTGNTEAFF.

V usage is TRBV28 and J usage is TRBJ2-7, with a tentative D call TRBD1 (7 bases). CDR3 length: 14 residues. V shed 2 bases and J shed 9 bases, with 17 bases lying between them. Per germline, CDR1 MDHEN and CDR2 SYDVKM. The CDR3 here is CASSLGGTDKRQYF. CDR3 nucleotide sequence: TGTGCCAGCAGTTTAGGGGGGACAGACAAGAGGCAGTACTTC.

This chain links TRBV18 with TRBJ1-1; D not resolved. This CDR3 has 13 residues. Germline V lookup: CDR1 KGHSH, CDR2 LQKENI. V was shortened by 6 bases and J by 1 base, with 9 bases between the two germline ends. Here the CDR3 reads CASSRIENTEAFF. The CDR3 bases are TGTGCCAGCTCCAGGATAGAGAACACTGAAGCTTTCTTT.

V usage is TRBV7-2 and J usage is TRBJ2-7; D ambiguous. Trimming pared 3 bases from V and 2 bases from J, leaving 14 bases between. Germline CDR1 reads SGHTA; CDR2 reads FQGNSA. The CDR3 spans 15 residues. The CDR3 spells CASSFKRTAPYEQYF. In DNA, the CDR3 is TGTGCCAGCAGCTTCAAACGAACCGCACCCTACGAGCAGTACTTC.

The CDR3 loop is CASSQRGPRYNEQFF. In DNA form, the CDR3 reads TGTGCCAGCAGCCAAAGGGGTCCACGCTACAATGAGCAGTTCTTC. This chain uses TRBV3-1 with TRBJ2-1; weak D call: TRBD1 (5 bases). V was cut by 2 bases and J by 3 bases, with 11 bases left in between. This CDR3 contains 15 residues. Looked up from germline, CDR1 is LGHDT and CDR2 is YNNKEL (reference sequence).

The chain uses TRBV19 and TRBJ2-6; TRBD1 is a possible D gene (5 bases). The CDR3 length is 13 residues. Germline V gene lookup returns CDR1 LNHDA and CDR2 SQIVND (reference sequence). V was clipped by 8 bases and J by 3 bases, with 8 bases between them. Here the CDR3 reads CASSTVGANVLTF. The CDR3, as DNA: TGTGCCAGTTCGACAGTTGGGGCCAACGTCCTGACTTTC.

The V gene is TRBV6-6, the J gene TRBJ2-5; perhaps D is TRBD1 or TRBD2 (6 bases each). The germline V and J ends were trimmed by 6 bases and 2 bases, with 13 bases remaining between them. This CDR3 region has 14 residues. Germline CDR1 and CDR2: MNHNY and SVGAGI (reference sequence). CDR3 protein: CASSPRGPQETQYF. CDR3 in DNA: TGTGCCAGCAGCCCCCGGGGGCCACAAGAGACCCAGTACTTC.

The chain has TRBV24-1 and TRBJ2-5; D perhaps matches TRBD2 (5 bases). Germline CDR1 KGHDR, CDR2 SFDVKD. This CDR3 contains 15 residues. Trimming removed 3 bases from V and 4 bases from J, with 14 bases in between. The CDR3 nucleotides read TGTGCCACCAGTGATGCAGCTAGCAGCGGAGAGACCCAGTACTTC. The encoded protein is CATSDAASSGETQYF.

The J gene is TRBJ2-7, the V gene TRBV10-3; either TRBD1 or TRBD2 may supply D (5 bases each). The CDR3 has 13 residues. V was shortened by 7 bases and J by 3 bases, with 13 bases between the two germline ends. Germline V gives CDR1 ENHRY, CDR2 SYGVKD. The CDR3 region is CAITTGANYEQYF. The CDR3 DNA sequence: TGTGCCATCACCACCGGGGCCAACTACGAGCAGTACTTC.

The genes are TRBV12-3 or TRBV12-4 and TRBJ2-1; 13 bases agree with TRBD2. With 6 bases clipped from V and 8 bases from J, the junction kept 7 bases outside the gene matches. This CDR3 is 15 amino acids long. This CDR3 reads CASSLGTSGKDEQFF. Here the CDR3 DNA reads TGTGCCAGCAGCCTCGGGACTAGCGGGAAGGATGAGCAGTTCTTC.

This clonotype was picked up one time. One end of the junction does not line up with germline, which may come from a read error. The J gene is TRBJ2-2, the V gene TRBV7-7; D is ambiguous. CDR1 SSHAT and CDR2 FNYEAQ come from the germline V gene (reference sequence). This CDR3 spans 13 amino acids. CDR3 in amino acids: CASSLGPTGELFF. The CDR3 bases are TGTGCTAGCAGCTTAGGCCCCACCGGGGAGCTGTTTTTT.

The rearrangement joins TRBV5-5 to TRBJ2-3; weak D call: TRBD2 (6 bases). This CDR3 region has 14 residues. V was shortened by 4 bases and J by 11 bases, with 20 bases between the two germline ends. Germline CDR1 is SGHKS and CDR2 is YYEKEE (reference sequence). CDR3 region: CASSAGTPVSRQYF. CDR3 coding DNA: TGTGCCAGCAGCGCCGGGACTCCCGTGAGTAGGCAGTATTTT.

The rearrangement uses TRBV19 and TRBJ2-1; 8 bases fit TRBD2. Germline V gene lookup returns CDR1 LNHDA and CDR2 SQIVND (reference sequence). The junction had 10 bases not matched to a gene; V was cut back by 4 bases and J by 5 bases. This CDR3 spans 16 amino acids. The CDR3 DNA reads as TGTGCCAGTAGTAACCGTCTTAGCGGGGATGACAATGAGCAGTTCTTC. Protein: CASSNRLSGDDNEQFF.

The chain couples TRBV11-2 to TRBJ1-2; D is unclear. V was cut by 3 bases and J by 4 bases, with 15 bases left in between. This CDR3 has 15 residues. Germline CDR1 is SGHAT and CDR2 is FQNNGV. CDR3 sequence (DNA): TGTGCCAGCAGCTTTCAACAGATCGGCGGCTATGGCTACACCTTC. Translated: CASSFQQIGGYGYTF.

The gene calls are TRBV7-9 and TRBJ1-5; D gene unclear. The CDR3 loop spans 15 amino acids. Trimming pared 1 base from V and 0 bases from J, leaving 7 bases between. From germline, CDR1 is SEHNR and CDR2 FQNEAQ (reference sequence). CDR3 bases: TGTGCCAGCAGCTTAGGCTCAGATAGCAATCAGCCCCAGCATTTT. It specifies CASSLGSDSNQPQHF.

V gene TRBV4-2 combines with J gene TRBJ1-3; D gene unclear. CDR3 length equals 19 residues. V was pared by 0 bases and J by 4 bases, with 22 bases between. Germline assignment: CDR1 LGHNA and CDR2 YNFKEQ. The CDR3: CASSQDPPRTPGRGNTIYF. In DNA, the CDR3 is TGTGCCAGCAGCCAAGATCCTCCTCGGACCCCGGGAAGAGGAAACACCATATATTTT.

The chain has TRBV6-2 or TRBV6-3 and TRBJ2-7, with no clear D. V lost 7 bases and J lost 1, with 17 bases in between. Germline-derived CDR1 and CDR2 are MNHEY and SVGEGT. The CDR3 extends over 15 amino acids. The CDR3 DNA follows: TGTGCCAGCACCCACCCCCGTGGGATTTCCTACGAGCAGTACTTC. Protein product: CASTHPRGISYEQYF.

A single count supports this clonotype. The rearrangement joins TRBV3-1 to TRBJ2-4, with a tentative D call TRBD2 (5 bases). Between the trimmed V and J ends, which lost 1 base and 0 bases, there was a span of 13 bases. There are 17 residues in the CDR3. From germline, CDR1 is LGHDT and CDR2 YNNKEL (reference sequence). CDR3 DNA sequence: TGTGCCAGCAGCCAAGGCGGGCTAGCCTTAGCCAAAAACATTCAGTACTTC. Residues: CASSQGGLALAKNIQYF.

This chain uses TRBV3-1 with TRBJ1-2, with 9 nucleotides matching TRBD1. The CDR3 loop spans 13 amino acids. V was pared by 3 bases and J by 7 bases, with 3 bases of the junction left unmatched. The germline V gene has CDR1 LGHDT and CDR2 YNNKEL (reference sequence). CDR3 nucleotides: TGTGCCAGCAGCCAGGGACAGGGCCGTGGCTACACCTTC. Translating gives CASSQGQGRGYTF. Using reference TRBV3-1 and TRBJ1-2 for the parts outside the CDR3, the full variable domain is DTAVSQTPKYLVTQMGNDKSIKCEQNLGHDTMYWYKQDSKKFLKIMFSYNNKELIINETVPNRFSPKSPDKAHLNLHINSLELGDSAVYFCASSQGQGRGYTFGSGTRLTVV.

The chain combines TRBV12-3 or TRBV12-4 with TRBJ2-4; no firm D call. This CDR3 has 12 amino acids. Deletions cut 6 bases from V and 8 bases from J, with 11 bases between. CDR3 in amino acids: CASSRNRDIQYF. The DNA for the CDR3 is TGTGCCAGCAGCCGGAATAGGGACATTCAGTACTTC.

This chain connects TRBV19 to TRBJ2-1; D perhaps matches TRBD2 (7 bases). CDR1 is LNHDA and CDR2 is SQIVND in the germline V gene (reference sequence). V lost 3 bases and J lost 6, with 18 bases in between. This CDR3 has 16 amino acids. The CDR3 here is CASSIPRGGSINEQFF. The CDR3 region has the DNA TGTGCCAGTAGTATCCCAAGGGGGGGGTCGATCAATGAGCAGTTCTTC.

The genes are TRBV18 and TRBJ2-5; D is unresolved. Germline V gene data show CDR1 as KGHSH and CDR2 as LQKENI. The V and J ends lost 4 bases and 0 bases respectively, with 3 bases between them. This CDR3 comprises 12 residues. The CDR3 reads CASSRDQETQYF. The CDR3 coding sequence is TGTGCCAGCTCACGGGACCAAGAGACCCAGTACTTC.

The rearrangement joins TRBV29-1 to TRBJ2-5; D gene uncertain. Trimming took 4 bases from V and 2 from J, leaving 8 bases between them. Germline CDR1 and CDR2: SQVTM and ANQGSEA. The CDR3 is 12 residues long. This CDR3 is CSVGPIQETQYF. The CDR3 bases are TGCAGCGTTGGCCCCATTCAAGAGACCCAGTACTTC.

This chain links TRBV5-1 with TRBJ1-5, with 7 bases identical to TRBD1. The CDR3 loop spans 15 amino acids. V lost 0 bases and J lost 7; bases outside the gene matches: 7. CDR1 SGHRS and CDR2 YFSETQ come from the germline V gene. CDR3 nucleotides: TGCGCCAGCAGCTTGGGACAGGGTATGGGCCAGCCCCAGCATTTT. Translated, it gives CASSLGQGMGQPQHF.

This chain connects TRBV29-1 to TRBJ2-5; 11 bases map to TRBD2. V shed 6 bases, J shed 5 bases, and the junction held 5 bases outside the gene matches. Germline lookup yields CDR1 SQVTM and CDR2 ANQGSEA. The CDR3 covers 13 residues. In DNA form, the CDR3 reads TGCAGCGTACCGGGACTAGCGGTTGAGACCCAGTACTTC. Translated, it gives CSVPGLAVETQYF.